This T cell receptor (beta chain) was obtained from a study of T cells in Graves' hyperthyroidism and ophthalmopathy. Amplification targeted TCR beta CDR3 regions from RNA transcripts. Using the HTBI primer set, a first-round RT-PCR was run on the TCR CDR3. TCRdb re-derived calls from the multiplex PCR reads in MiXCR, one entry per CDR3 protein. The sample contains roughly 570,000 distinct CDR3 sequences, more than 15% of which appear only once. This clonotype has ten or more counts. Antigen: not known. Overall study results and limits: Ophthalmopathy and stable hyperthyroidism were separated by a 13 V-J model.

The PBMCs were sourced from fresh peripheral blood (around 9.9 ml). The clonotype comes from a woman aged 25 to 39 with Graves' hyperthyroidism. Sequencing input: blood.

The CDR3 nucleotides are TGCAGTGCTAGAGGGGAGGGGGCGTCGGGCGAGCAGTACTTC. This sequence encodes CSARGEGASGEQYF. The gene calls are TRBV20-1 and TRBJ2-7, with D perhaps TRBD1 or TRBD2 (7 bases each). Germline loops: CDR1 DFQATT, CDR2 SNEGSKA (reference sequence). CDR3 length: 14 amino acids. The germline V and J ends were trimmed by 1 base and 6 bases, with 16 bases remaining between them.